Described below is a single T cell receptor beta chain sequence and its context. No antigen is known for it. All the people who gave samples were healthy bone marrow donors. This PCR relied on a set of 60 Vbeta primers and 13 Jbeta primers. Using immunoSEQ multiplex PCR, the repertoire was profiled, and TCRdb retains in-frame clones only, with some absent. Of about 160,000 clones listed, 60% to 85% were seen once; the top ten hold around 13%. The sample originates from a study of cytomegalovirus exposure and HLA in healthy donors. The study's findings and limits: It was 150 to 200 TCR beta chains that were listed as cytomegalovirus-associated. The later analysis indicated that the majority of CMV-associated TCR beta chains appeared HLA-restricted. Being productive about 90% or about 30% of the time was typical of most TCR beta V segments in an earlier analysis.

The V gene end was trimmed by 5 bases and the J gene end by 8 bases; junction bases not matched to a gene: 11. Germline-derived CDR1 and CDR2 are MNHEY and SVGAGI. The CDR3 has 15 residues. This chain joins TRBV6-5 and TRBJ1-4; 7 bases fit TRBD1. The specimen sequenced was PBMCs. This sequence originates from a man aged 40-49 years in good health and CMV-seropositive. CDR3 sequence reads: CASSAVRGGREKLFF. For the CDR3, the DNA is TGTGCCAGCAGTGCGGTTAGAGGGGGCAGAGAAAAACTGTTTTTT.